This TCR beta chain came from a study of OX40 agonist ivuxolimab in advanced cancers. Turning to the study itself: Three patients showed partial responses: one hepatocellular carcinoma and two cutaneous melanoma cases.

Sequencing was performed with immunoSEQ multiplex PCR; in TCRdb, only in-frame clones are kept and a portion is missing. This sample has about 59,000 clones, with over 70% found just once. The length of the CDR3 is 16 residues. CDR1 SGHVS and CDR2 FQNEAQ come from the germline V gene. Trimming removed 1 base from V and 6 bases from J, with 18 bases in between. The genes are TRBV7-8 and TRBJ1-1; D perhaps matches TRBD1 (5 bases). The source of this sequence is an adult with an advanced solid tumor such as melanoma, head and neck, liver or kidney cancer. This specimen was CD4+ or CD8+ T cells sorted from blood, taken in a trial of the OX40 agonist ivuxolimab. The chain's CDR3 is CASSLVDAGRLAEAFF. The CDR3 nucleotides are TGTGCCAGCAGCTTAGTGGACGCAGGGAGGTTGGCTGAAGCTTTCTTT.